The 9 T cell receptor beta chains below come from one sample, sequenced in a study of T cell responses to AZD1222 COVID-19 vaccine (dated by TCRdb to about 2021). Library method: the immunoSEQ multiplex PCR assay. TCRdb stores this immuneACCESS table with in-frame sequences only. Part of the clones is absent; in the studies checked, under half of the shortfall reflects unresolved V genes, and no reason is known for the rest. The sample table records roughly 120,000 clones; about nine tenths of these occur just once. 4.4% of the sample belongs to the ten largest clones. The sample's time point label, in plain terms: baseline before first vaccination. The specimen comprised peripheral blood, sampled on day 0 of AZD1222 vaccination. These receptors were obtained from an adult in good health.

The chain recombines TRBV19 with TRBJ2-3, with D perhaps matching TRBD2 (5 bases). Trimming took 5 bases from V and 2 from J, leaving 17 bases between them. The length of the CDR3 is 16 residues. Per the germline V gene, CDR1 is LNHDA and CDR2 is SQIVND (reference sequence). CDR3 amino acids: CASSLLERSPTDTQYF. CDR3 nucleotides: TGTGCCAGTAGTCTTCTCGAGCGGAGCCCCACAGATACGCAGTATTTT.

This chain joins TRBV3-1 (or the pseudogene TRBV3-2) and TRBJ1-1; tentative D call: TRBD1 (5 bases). Per the germline V gene, CDR1 is LGHDT and CDR2 is YNNKEL (reference sequence). The CDR3 is 15 amino acids. V lost 1 base and J lost 3, with 12 bases in between. The CDR3 spells CASSQGARGDTEAFF. The CDR3 nucleotides are TGTGCCAGCAGCCAAGGGGCCCGAGGGGACACTGAAGCTTTCTTT.

This chain connects TRBV4-1 to TRBJ1-5, with D maybe TRBD1 (5 bases). Germline values: CDR1 MGHRA, CDR2 YSYEKL. The CDR3 covers 14 residues. V lost 0 bases and J lost 6, with 9 bases in between. The CDR3 loop is CASSQDRGGQPQHF. The CDR3 nucleotides are TGCGCCAGCAGCCAAGATAGGGGTGGTCAGCCCCAGCATTTT.

The chain combines TRBV7-2 with TRBJ2-7; 9 bases align to TRBD1. V shed 3 bases and J 1 base; nucleotides not matched to a gene: 4. Germline CDR1 is SGHTA and CDR2 is FQGNSA. The CDR3 length is 15 residues. The CDR3 reads CASSFTGTGSYEQYF. The CDR3, as DNA: TGTGCCAGCAGCTTCACCGGGACAGGGTCCTACGAGCAGTACTTC.

This rearrangement joins TRBV19 to TRBJ2-7; D unclear. V was pared by 5 bases and J by 0 bases, with 8 bases between. Germline V gene lookup returns CDR1 LNHDA and CDR2 SQIVND (reference sequence). There are 13 residues in the CDR3. The CDR3 coding sequence is TGTGCCAGTAGTGACCAGGCCTCCTACGAGCAGTACTTC. It is translated as CASSDQASYEQYF.

This clone has only one observation. The chain links TRBV5-1 to TRBJ2-2; TRBD2 agrees at 7 bases. Germline CDR1 SGHRS, CDR2 YFSETQ. The CDR3 extends over 15 amino acids. V shed 0 bases, J shed 2 bases, and the junction held 1 base outside the gene matches. The CDR3 here is CASSLGGGNTGELFF. In DNA, the CDR3 is TGCGCCAGCAGCTTGGGCGGGGGAAACACCGGGGAGCTGTTTTTT.

The chain couples TRBV5-1 to TRBJ2-2, with D hard to call. The CDR3 totals 16 residues. Trimming took 0 bases from V and 1 from J, leaving 10 bases between them. Looked up from germline, CDR1 is SGHRS and CDR2 is YFSETQ. DNA for the CDR3: TGCGCCAGCAGCTTGGCCTTGGGCCGGAACACCGGGGAGCTGTTTTTT. Translation: CASSLALGRNTGELFF.

The chain joins TRBV30 to TRBJ1-1; no definite D call. Trimming removed 2 bases at V and 6 bases at J, with 10 bases between. The V gene's germline CDR1 is GTSNPN and CDR2 SVGIG (reference sequence). The CDR3 has 12 residues. The CDR3 coding sequence is TGTGCCTGGAGTCGAGGTTCCCCTGAAGCTTTCTTT. Protein product: CAWSRGSPEAFF.

The chain links TRBV4-2 to TRBJ1-1; D not certain. This CDR3 region has 13 residues. Between the trimmed V and J ends, which lost 2 bases and 4 bases, there was a span of 8 bases. Germline CDR1 reads LGHNA; CDR2 reads YNFKEQ. The CDR3 DNA reads TGTGCCAGCAGCCAATATGTGGGCACTGAAGCTTTCTTT. Residues: CASSQYVGTEAFF.